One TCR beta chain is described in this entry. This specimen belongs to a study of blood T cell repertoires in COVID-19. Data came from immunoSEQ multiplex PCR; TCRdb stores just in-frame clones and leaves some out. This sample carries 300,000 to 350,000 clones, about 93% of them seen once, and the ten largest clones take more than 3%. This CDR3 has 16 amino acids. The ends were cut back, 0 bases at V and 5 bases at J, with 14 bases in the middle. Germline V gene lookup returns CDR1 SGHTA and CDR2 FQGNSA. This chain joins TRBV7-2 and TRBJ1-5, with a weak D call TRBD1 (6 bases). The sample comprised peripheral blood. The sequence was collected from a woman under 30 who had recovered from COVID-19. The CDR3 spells CASSLAVGRGHQPQHF. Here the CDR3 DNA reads TGTGCCAGCAGCTTAGCGGTCGGCAGGGGTCATCAGCCCCAGCATTTT.